Shown below are 28 T cell receptor beta chains from a single sample sequenced in a study of T cells in Graves' hyperthyroidism and ophthalmopathy (dated by TCRdb to the late 2010s). Libraries were made using multiplex PCR. The sequencer was an Illumina HiSeq 2000. The TCR beta CDR3 regions were amplified from RNA transcripts. The TCR CDR3 was subjected to a first round of RT-PCR using the HTBI primer set and the Qiagen OneStep RT-PCR kit. The raw public data were reprocessed by TCRdb itself: fastp quality trimming at Q25, MiXCR clonotype calling, in-frame beta chains only. Each CDR3 protein appears once, grouped with its most common genes and DNA. The sample has about 400,000 distinct CDR3 sequences on record, about 14% of them singletons. The ten largest clones represent around 20% of the sample. The material sequenced was blood. These receptors were obtained from a woman aged 30 to 39 with Graves' ophthalmopathy.

There are many counts of this clonotype. The V and J genes are TRBV7-8 and TRBJ2-1; a possible D gene is TRBD1 (6 bases). CDR1 and CDR2 from the germline V gene are SGHVS and FQNEAQ. The CDR3 totals 18 residues. V shed 0 bases and J shed 4 bases, with 19 bases lying between them. In DNA form, the CDR3 reads TGTGCCAGCAGCTTAGCGGGCTTCGGACAGCAACTTTACAATGAGCAGTTCTTC. This gives the protein CASSLAGFGQQLYNEQFF.

This clonotype was seen repeatedly, ten times or more. V is TRBV3-1 and J is TRBJ1-5; no reliable D call. The ends were cut back, 1 base at V and 0 bases at J, with 10 bases in the middle. CDR3 length: 16 residues. From germline, CDR1 is LGHDT and CDR2 YNNKEL (reference sequence). CDR3 DNA: TGTGCCAGCAGCCAAGGGAGAGGAGTTAGCAATCAGCCCCAGCATTTT. It translates to CASSQGRGVSNQPQHF.

This clonotype was seen at least ten times. The rearrangement uses TRBV10-2 and TRBJ1-1, with TRBD1 matching 8 bases. The CDR3 contains 14 residues. The ends lost 5 bases at V and 3 bases at J; junction bases unmatched: 5. Germline assignment: CDR1 WSHSY and CDR2 SAAADI. The CDR3 DNA reads as TGCGCCAGCAGTCAAACAGGGGGGGACACTGAAGCTTTCTTT. This translates into CASSQTGGDTEAFF.

The chain combines TRBV28 with TRBJ2-7; D gene uncertain. Germline V gene data show CDR1 as MDHEN and CDR2 as SYDVKM. This CDR3 has 13 residues. Trimming removed 8 bases from V and 7 bases from J, with 18 bases in between. The CDR3 sequence is CASCGPVCYEQYF. CDR3 coding DNA: TGTGCCAGCTGTGGGCCCGTGTGTTATGAGCAGTACTTC.

About this clonotype: A read error is possible here, since a much larger clone lies one base away. CDR3 region: CASSHIDGLGGYGYTF. CDR3 sequence (DNA): TGTGCCAGCAGCCACATTGACGGTTTAGGAGGCTATGGCTACACCTTC. The chain has TRBV28 and TRBJ1-2, with D uncertain. CDR3 length equals 16 residues. Between the trimmed V and J ends, which lost 6 bases and 4 bases, there was a span of 21 bases. Germline CDR1 is MDHEN and CDR2 is SYDVKM.

There are many counts of this clonotype. The chain joins TRBV6-1 to TRBJ2-3; possibly TRBD1 for D (5 bases). V lost 10 bases, J lost 0 bases, and 11 bases lay in between. The CDR3 extends over 13 amino acids. Germline assignment: CDR1 MNHNS and CDR2 SASEGT. The DNA of the CDR3 is TGTGCCATCCGAGACAGTAGCACAGATACGCAGTATTTT. Protein: CAIRDSSTDTQYF.

This clonotype was recorded at least ten times. V usage is TRBV20-1 and J usage is TRBJ2-5; the match to TRBD2 covers 10 bases. Trimming removed 0 bases from V and 5 bases from J; junction bases left unmatched: 12. Germline lookup yields CDR1 DFQATT and CDR2 SNEGSKA (reference sequence). The CDR3 contains 17 residues. The CDR3 is CSARDGKSGGAGETQYF. CDR3 in DNA: TGCAGTGCTAGAGATGGGAAGAGCGGGGGGGCCGGGGAGACCCAGTACTTC.

This clonotype was seen a single time. A single base separates this from a much larger clone, so it may be a read error. The V call is TRBV7-2, the J call TRBJ2-3; D remains unclear. This CDR3 is 15 amino acids long. Germline V gene lookup returns CDR1 SGHTA and CDR2 FQGNSA. CDR3 sequence (DNA): TGTGCCAGCAGCCCGGGCATATTCTCCACAGATACGAAGTATTTT. This codes for CASSPGIFSTDTKYF.

In DNA, the CDR3 is TGTGCCAGCAGCTTATACCCGTGGCGGGGAGACTACGAGCAGTACTTC. Translating it yields CASSLYPWRGDYEQYF. The chain recombines TRBV11-3 with TRBJ2-7, with TRBD2 as a possible D gene (6 bases). Germline assignment: CDR1 SGHNT and CDR2 YENEEA. Trimming took off 2 bases at V and 3 bases at J, with 17 bases between the two ends. CDR3 length: 16 amino acids.

This clonotype appeared many times. The rearrangement links TRBV9 to TRBJ2-5; D is unclear. In germline, CDR1 is SGDLS, CDR2 YYNGEE. The CDR3 is 15 amino acids. The V end was cut by 4 bases, the J end by 0 bases, with 13 bases between. Here the CDR3 DNA reads TGTGCCAGCAGCCTAAGAGACACGTACCAAGAGACCCAGTACTTC. Translating gives CASSLRDTYQETQYF.

This clonotype appeared many times. The chain recombines TRBV20-1 with TRBJ1-4; D unresolved. CDR3 length: 11 amino acids. Germline V gene lookup returns CDR1 DFQATT and CDR2 SNEGSKA (reference sequence). V lost 0 bases to trimming and J lost 11 bases, with 7 bases between them. The CDR3: CSARELYKLFF. The DNA for the CDR3 is TGCAGTGCTAGAGAGTTGTATAAACTGTTTTTT.

About this clonotype: Possible read error: a much larger clone is one base away. The V and J genes are TRBV7-9 and TRBJ2-7, with a weak D call TRBD2 (6 bases). CDR1 and CDR2 from the germline V gene are SEHNR and FQNEAQ (reference sequence). V lost 5 bases to trimming and J lost 5 bases, with 13 bases between them. This CDR3 is built from 13 residues. CDR3: CASSRGEENEQYF. The CDR3 DNA reads as TGTGCCAGCAGCCGTGGGGAGGAAAACGAGCAGTACTTC.

The chain carries TRBV4-1 and TRBJ2-2; D may be TRBD1 or TRBD2 (6 bases each). The CDR3 has 20 amino acids. Germline V CDR1 and CDR2: MGHRA, YSYEKL. Trimming left V 0 bases short and J 4 bases short, with 24 bases between. The DNA for the CDR3 is TGCGCCAGCAGCCAAGATTGGACGCCTAGGTGGGGGGCGAGCACCGGGGAGCTGTTTTTT. Translated, it gives CASSQDWTPRWGASTGELFF.

The table lists this clonotype with many counts. The CDR3 spells CATTHPGGAGLTQYF. DNA for the CDR3: TGTGCCACCACCCATCCAGGGGGCGCGGGGCTCACGCAGTATTTT. The V gene is TRBV27, the J gene TRBJ2-3; 8 positions match TRBD1. Germline assignment: CDR1 MNHEY and CDR2 SMNVEV (reference sequence). The CDR3 sequence is 15 residues long. Trimming cost V 10 bases and J 9 bases; bases outside gene matches: 18.

This clonotype has only a few counts. V and J are TRBV3-1 and TRBJ2-2, with 8 bases that match TRBD2. The trim removed 1 base at V and 5 bases at J, leaving 6 bases unmatched. The germline V gene has CDR1 LGHDT and CDR2 YNNKEL (reference sequence). This CDR3 comprises 16 residues. The CDR3 loop reads CASSQGRGGLTGELFF. The CDR3 region has the DNA TGTGCCAGCAGCCAAGGACGGGGGGGCCTGACCGGGGAGCTGTTTTTT.

Points on this clonotype: This may come from a read error, since a much larger clone is one base off. The chain is built from TRBV28 and TRBJ2-1; possible D gene TRBD2, 5 bases. The length of the CDR3 is 15 residues. The germline V gene encodes CDR1 MDHEN and CDR2 SYDVKM. In DNA, the CDR3 is TGTGCCAGCAGTCGTGCCCCTAGCTCCTACAATGAGCAGTCCTTC. It is translated as CASSRAPSSYNEQSF. Drawing the rest from reference TRBV28 and TRBJ2-1, the complete variable domain is DVKVTQSSRYLVKRTGEKVFLECVQDMDHENMFWYRQDPGLGLRLIYFSYDVKMKEKGDIPEGYSVSREKKERFSLILESASTNQTSMYLCASSRAPSSYNEQSFGPGTRLTVL.

There are many counts of this clonotype. The V gene is TRBV30, the J gene TRBJ2-1, with a weak D call TRBD2 (7 bases). The CDR3 spans 13 residues. Germline-derived CDR1 and CDR2 are GTSNPN and SVGIG (reference sequence). V lost 4 bases and J lost 3, with 10 bases in between. The CDR3 region has the DNA TGTGCCTGGACGGGGGGACACTACAATGAGCAGTTCTTC. It codes for CAWTGGHYNEQFF.

The genes are TRBV4-1 and TRBJ2-1; 11 positions match TRBD2. The CDR3 is 16 residues long. V was pared by 0 bases and J by 4 bases, with 2 bases of the junction left unmatched. CDR1 and CDR2 (germline): MGHRA, YSYEKL. Here the CDR3 DNA reads TGCGCCAGCAGCCAAGAATCTAGCGGGGGGTACAATGAGCAGTTCTTC. Translation: CASSQESSGGYNEQFF.

The sample holds a few counts of this clonotype. V usage is TRBV7-9 and J usage is TRBJ2-1; D gene uncertain. Between the trimmed V and J ends, which lost 5 bases and 9 bases, there was a span of 26 bases. In germline, CDR1 is SEHNR, CDR2 FQNEAQ (reference sequence). This CDR3 comprises 17 residues. CDR3 nucleotide sequence: TGTGCCAGCAGCCCATCACTCCTCCGACTGGAAGTGGTTGAGCAGTTCTTC. Amino acids: CASSPSLLRLEVVEQFF.

This chain uses TRBV20-1 with TRBJ2-2; the D is unclear. The germline CDR1 and CDR2 sequences are DFQATT and SNEGSKA (reference sequence). V lost 0 bases and J lost 1, with 12 bases in between. The CDR3 is 16 residues long. The CDR3 DNA sequence: TGCAGTGCTAGAGACCACTGGAAACTGAACACCGGGGAGCTGTTTTTT. It codes for CSARDHWKLNTGELFF.

The rearrangement links TRBV27 to TRBJ1-1; D remains ambiguous. The V end lost 4 bases, the J end lost 4 bases, and 7 bases lay between the germline ends. Germline V gene data show CDR1 as MNHEY and CDR2 as SMNVEV (reference sequence). The CDR3 covers 12 residues. The CDR3 loop reads CASSSTSTEAFF. CDR3 in DNA: TGTGCCAGCAGTTCGACGTCCACTGAAGCTTTCTTT.

In this sample, this clonotype turned up many times. The rearrangement joins TRBV7-2 to TRBJ1-6; D ambiguous. Germline CDR1 SGHTA, CDR2 FQGNSA. V lost 1 base to trimming and J lost 8 bases, with 9 bases between them. The CDR3 is made up of 14 amino acids. CDR3 coding DNA: TGTGCCAGCAGCTTAGATCGGACCGATTCACCCCTCCACTTT. Amino acid sequence: CASSLDRTDSPLHF.

This clonotype was seen ten or more times. The rearrangement uses TRBV7-9 and TRBJ2-1; D is ambiguous. V gave up 5 bases and J gave up 8 bases, with 16 bases separating them. The CDR3 sequence is 14 residues long. Germline V CDR1 and CDR2: SEHNR, FQNEAQ (reference sequence). Here the CDR3 reads CASSQDPPRDEQFF. CDR3 coding DNA: TGTGCCAGCAGCCAGGACCCCCCAAGGGATGAGCAGTTCTTC.

This clonotype has more than one count but fewer than ten. The rearrangement links TRBV20-1 to TRBJ2-2, with TRBD2 as a possible D gene (6 bases). CDR3 length equals 16 residues. Trimming pared 5 bases from V and 0 bases from J, leaving 16 bases between. Germline CDR1 is DFQATT and CDR2 is SNEGSKA (reference sequence). The CDR3 here is CSARPNWGANTGELFF. The DNA of the CDR3 is TGCAGTGCTCGCCCTAACTGGGGGGCGAACACCGGGGAGCTGTTTTTT.

This clonotype was counted many times. The rearrangement links TRBV3-1 to TRBJ2-3; 8 bases agree with TRBD2. V shed 3 bases, J shed 1 base, and the junction held 3 bases outside the gene matches. The CDR3 loop spans 15 amino acids. Germline V gene lookup returns CDR1 LGHDT and CDR2 YNNKEL (reference sequence). CDR3 sequence: CASSHLSGGTDTQYF. CDR3 coding DNA: TGTGCCAGCAGCCACCTTAGCGGGGGCACAGATACGCAGTATTTT.

The V and J genes are TRBV3-1 and TRBJ1-1; 7 bases map to TRBD1. The CDR3 runs 15 residues. The germline gives CDR1 LGHDT, CDR2 YNNKEL (reference sequence). The ends lost 1 base at V and 1 base at J; junction bases unmatched: 3. The CDR3 protein is CASSQAQGKNTEAFF. In DNA, the CDR3 is TGTGCCAGCAGCCAAGCACAGGGGAAGAACACTGAAGCTTTCTTT.

Only a few counts were recorded for this clonotype. The V call is TRBV4-1, the J call TRBJ2-7; TRBD2 matches 10 bases. J was trimmed by 4 bases and V by 2 bases; bases with no gene match: 5. Per the germline V gene, CDR1 is MGHRA and CDR2 is YSYEKL. This CDR3 spans 15 amino acids. CDR3: CASSQTSGVGYEQYF. CDR3 coding DNA: TGCGCCAGCAGCCAAACTAGCGGGGTTGGATACGAGCAGTACTTC.

Many counts were recorded for this clonotype. The CDR3 coding sequence is TGTGCCAGCAGTCCTGGGGGGACTAGCGGATACAATGAGCAGTTCTTC. Translated, it gives CASSPGGTSGYNEQFF. This chain links TRBV12-3 or TRBV12-4 with TRBJ2-1; 11 nucleotides agree with TRBD2. This CDR3 has 16 amino acids. The J segment lost 4 bases and the V segment lost 5 bases, leaving 7 bases of the junction unmatched.